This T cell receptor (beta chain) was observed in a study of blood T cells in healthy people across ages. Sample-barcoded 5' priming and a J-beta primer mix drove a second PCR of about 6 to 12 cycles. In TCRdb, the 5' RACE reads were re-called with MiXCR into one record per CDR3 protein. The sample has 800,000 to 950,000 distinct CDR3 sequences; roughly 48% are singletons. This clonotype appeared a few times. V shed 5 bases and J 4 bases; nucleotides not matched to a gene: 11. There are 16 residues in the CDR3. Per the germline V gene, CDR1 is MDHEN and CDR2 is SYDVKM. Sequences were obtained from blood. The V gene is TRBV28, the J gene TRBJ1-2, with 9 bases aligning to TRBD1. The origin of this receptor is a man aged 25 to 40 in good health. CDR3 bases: TGTGCCAGCAGTCCCGGGACAGGGTTGAGTGCCTATGGCTACACCTTC. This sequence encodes CASSPGTGLSAYGYTF.